Below, 20 T cell receptor beta chains from the same sample are listed, as sequenced in a study of cytomegalovirus exposure and HLA in healthy donors. PCR primers comprised 60 Vbeta and 13 Jbeta primers. The repertoire was sequenced with immunoSEQ multiplex PCR; TCRdb's copy has only in-frame clones and lacks some. The sample has about 150,000 clones; around 79% are singletons. The sequencing sample was made of PBMCs. Every receptor here comes from a male donor in good health and CMV-seronegative.

The V and J genes are TRBV19 and TRBJ1-1; weak D call: TRBD1 (5 bases). The V end lost 5 bases, the J end lost 1 base, and 17 bases lay between the germline ends. This CDR3 has 16 amino acids. CDR1 is LNHDA and CDR2 is SQIVND in the germline V gene (reference sequence). The CDR3: CASSPRGSGGNTEAFF. CDR3 coding DNA: TGTGCCAGTAGTCCCCGGGGCAGCGGGGGGAACACTGAAGCTTTCTTT.

The rearrangement joins TRBV30 to TRBJ2-5; 10 bases line up with TRBD1. The V gene end was trimmed by 0 bases and the J gene end by 5 bases; junction bases not matched to a gene: 9. The CDR3 is made up of 16 amino acids. Germline V lookup: CDR1 GTSNPN, CDR2 SVGIG (reference sequence). CDR3 region: CAWSVGSGGQGETQYF. CDR3 bases: TGTGCCTGGAGTGTTGGTTCCGGGGGACAGGGGGAGACCCAGTACTTC.

This clone occurred once. The chain employs TRBV11-3 and TRBJ2-7; weak D call: TRBD2 (6 bases). The length of the CDR3 is 13 residues. In germline, CDR1 is SGHNT, CDR2 YENEEA. Trimming cost V 1 base and J 10 bases, with 14 bases left between them. CDR3 in DNA: TGTGCCAGCAGCTTAGGGTTCGGAGGGGCCCAGTACTTC. This encodes CASSLGFGGAQYF.

The chain carries TRBV10-3 and TRBJ1-5; TRBD1 might be the D (6 bases). V was shortened by 2 bases and J by 7 bases, with 21 bases between the two germline ends. CDR1 and CDR2 from the germline V gene are ENHRY and SYGVKD. The CDR3 sequence is 17 residues long. CDR3 in DNA: TGTGCCATCAGTGAGCTCCACCACCAGGGGACGGGACAGCCCCAGCATTTT. It yields the protein CAISELHHQGTGQPQHF.

The V gene is TRBV2, the J gene TRBJ2-3; maybe TRBD1 (6 bases). Trimming removed 6 bases from V and 2 bases from J, with 15 bases in between. The CDR3 consists of 15 residues. Germline V lookup: CDR1 SNHLY, CDR2 FYNNEI. The CDR3 reads CASSKRDNPTDTQYF. The CDR3 nucleotides are TGTGCCAGCAGCAAACGGGACAACCCCACAGATACGCAGTATTTT.

This clone was observed a single time. V gene TRBV7-2 combines with J gene TRBJ2-5; 10 positions match TRBD1. The J segment lost 4 bases and the V segment lost 5 bases, leaving 10 bases of the junction unmatched. The germline V gene has CDR1 SGHTA and CDR2 FQGNSA. This CDR3 spans 16 amino acids. CDR3 in amino acids: CASSGMGQGFGETQYF. CDR3 coding DNA: TGTGCCAGCAGCGGTATGGGACAGGGGTTTGGAGAGACCCAGTACTTC.

This chain uses TRBV4-3 with TRBJ1-1, with 7 bases fitting TRBD1. This CDR3 has 13 amino acids. Per the germline V gene, CDR1 is LGHNA and CDR2 is YSLEER. V lost 4 bases to trimming and J lost 2 bases; unmatched junction nucleotides: 1. This CDR3 is CASSPGGNTEAFF. CDR3 DNA sequence: TGCGCCAGCAGCCCAGGGGGAAACACTGAAGCTTTCTTT.

The chain joins TRBV4-3 to TRBJ1-1; the D gene is possibly TRBD1 (6 bases). Germline V lookup: CDR1 LGHNA, CDR2 YSLEER. This CDR3 has 18 amino acids. The V end was cut by 5 bases, the J end by 4 bases, with 26 bases between. CDR3 sequence reads: CASSNAPGAGVVGTEAFF. In nucleotides, the CDR3 is TGCGCCAGCAGCAACGCCCCGGGGGCGGGGGTAGTTGGCACTGAAGCTTTCTTT.

The V and J genes are TRBV6-1 and TRBJ1-1; D is possibly TRBD1 (5 bases). The CDR3 loop spans 14 amino acids. Per the germline V gene, CDR1 is MNHNS and CDR2 is SASEGT. V was trimmed by 6 bases and J by 1 base, leaving 12 bases between them. The CDR3 reads CASSLWGENTEAFF. The CDR3 DNA reads as TGTGCCAGCAGCCTCTGGGGGGAGAACACTGAAGCTTTCTTT.

This clone has more than one count but fewer than ten. The V call is TRBV30, the J call TRBJ1-2, with unresolved D. This CDR3 contains 13 residues. Germline V gives CDR1 GTSNPN, CDR2 SVGIG (reference sequence). V was trimmed by 5 bases and J by 1 base, leaving 11 bases between them. This chain's CDR3 is CAWGPGGNYGYTF. As DNA, the CDR3 is TGTGCCTGGGGACCGGGAGGTAACTATGGCTACACCTTC.

The chain couples TRBV5-6 to TRBJ1-1, with 7 bases matching TRBD1. The CDR3 spans 15 residues. Germline V gene sequence: CDR1 SGHDT, CDR2 YYEEEE. V lost 3 bases and J lost 3; bases outside the gene matches: 8. The CDR3 protein is CASSSVDRDDTEAFF. The CDR3 DNA is TGTGCCAGCAGCTCTGTCGACAGGGACGACACTGAAGCTTTCTTT.

In its sample, this clone was seen once. The chain carries TRBV2 and TRBJ1-1, with 8 bases matching TRBD1. CDR3 size: 14 residues. The ends lost 6 bases at V and 1 base at J; junction bases unmatched: 4. Germline CDR1 and CDR2: SNHLY and FYNNEI. This CDR3 is CASSPGQGNTEAFF. The CDR3 coding sequence is TGTGCCAGCAGCCCCGGACAGGGGAACACTGAAGCTTTCTTT.

The table lists this clone with a count of one. The chain has TRBV25-1 and TRBJ2-5, with 13 bases fitting TRBD2. Per the germline V gene, CDR1 is MGHDK and CDR2 is SYGVNS. V was pared by 7 bases and J by 4 bases, with 9 bases of the junction left unmatched. The CDR3 is 16 amino acids. The chain's CDR3 is CASTDGGLAGRETQYF. CDR3 DNA: TGTGCCAGCACCGACGGGGGACTAGCGGGGAGAGAGACCCAGTACTTC.

This clone was found a few times. The chain carries TRBV6-5 and TRBJ1-6, with TRBD1 as a possible D gene (6 bases). CDR1 and CDR2 (germline): MNHEY, SVGAGI. Trimming pared 10 bases from V and 7 bases from J, leaving 14 bases between. There are 13 residues in the CDR3. The CDR3 spells CATSTQGNSPLHF. DNA for the CDR3: TGTGCCACCTCCACTCAGGGGAATTCACCCCTCCACTTT.

The chain employs TRBV15 and TRBJ1-2; 9 bases map to TRBD1. Germline CDR1 reads LNHNV; CDR2 reads YYDKDF (reference sequence). V dropped 3 bases and J dropped 3; count of bases not matched to a gene: 14. CDR3 length: 18 residues. The CDR3 sequence: CATSRRGLGTGNYYGYTF. The CDR3 nucleotides are TGTGCCACCAGCAGGAGGGGGCTCGGGACAGGGAATTACTATGGCTACACCTTC.

The chain joins TRBV19 to TRBJ1-1, with unresolved D. This CDR3 is 18 amino acids long. V was clipped by 5 bases and J by 0 bases, with 22 bases between them. Germline V gene data show CDR1 as LNHDA and CDR2 as SQIVND (reference sequence). This chain's CDR3 is CASSSPQEDFFMNTEAFF. The CDR3 region has the DNA TGTGCCAGTAGTTCTCCCCAGGAGGATTTTTTTATGAACACTGAAGCTTTCTTT.

The chain combines TRBV7-6 with TRBJ1-6, with TRBD1 as a possible D gene (6 bases). The CDR3 has 15 amino acids. Trimming stripped 2 bases from V and 9 bases from J, with 14 bases between. Germline CDR1 and CDR2: SGHVS and FNYEAQ. Written as DNA, the CDR3 is TGTGCCAGCAGCTTAAGGGGGGGCGGGCTTTCACCCCTCCACTTT. It encodes CASSLRGGGLSPLHF.

This clone was detected only a few times. This chain uses TRBV5-5 with TRBJ2-7, with 9 bases lining up with TRBD2. The length of the CDR3 is 16 residues. Germline assignment: CDR1 SGHKS and CDR2 YYEKEE (reference sequence). After removal of 3 bases from V and 2 bases from J, the junction contained 9 bases not matched to a gene. The CDR3 sequence: CASSWMTSGTTYEQYF. CDR3 DNA: TGTGCCAGCAGCTGGATGACTAGCGGAACTACCTACGAGCAGTACTTC. The full variable domain, with the rest looked up from reference TRBV5-5 and TRBJ2-7, is DAGVTQSPTHLIKTRGQQVTLRCSPISGHKSVSWYQQVLGQGPQFIFQYYEKEERGRGNFPDRFSARQFPNYSSELNVNALLLGDSALYLCASSWMTSGTTYEQYFGPGTRLTVT.

The chain carries TRBV6-6 and TRBJ1-1; D not resolved. The germline V gene encodes CDR1 MNHNY and CDR2 SVGAGI (reference sequence). Trimming removed 4 bases at V and 0 bases at J, with 9 bases between. CDR3 length: 14 residues. For the CDR3, the DNA is TGTGCCAGCAGTTTTTCTTCTGTGAACACTGAAGCTTTCTTT. This gives the protein CASSFSSVNTEAFF.

The V gene is TRBV18, the J gene TRBJ1-5; a weak D match, TRBD1 (5 bases). Germline V CDR1 and CDR2: KGHSH, LQKENI. V lost 1 base and J lost 9, with 16 bases in between. The CDR3 extends over 15 amino acids. The CDR3 sequence is CASSPQDMPLGPQHF. In DNA, the CDR3 is TGTGCCAGCTCACCACAGGACATGCCGCTTGGGCCCCAGCATTTT.